This T cell receptor (beta chain) was sequenced in a study of Ad26.COV2.S vaccination and SARS-CoV-2 variants (dated by TCRdb to the early 2020s). Background for the entire study: Donors in the vaccine arm were drawn from COV1001, a multicentre, randomized, double-blind, placebo-controlled phase I-IIa trial testing Ad26.COV2.S in healthy adults. Participants in the trial were split at random into five groups of five each, receiving low-dose or high-dose Ad26.COV2.S once or twice, or else placebo on both occasions. Dosing of Ad26.COV2.S was intramuscular, at either 5x10^10 or 1x10^11 viral particles, delivered as one shot or as two shots spaced 56 days apart. The specificity and breadth of SARS-CoV-2-reactive T cell receptors after Ad26.COV2.S vaccination were assessed by TCRbeta repertoire sequencing. Investigators remained blinded to trial group allocation during experiments and outcome assessment. A total of approximately 30 samples were included in the TCR-sequenced set, comprising around 20 Ad26.COV2.S vaccine recipients, 5 placebo recipients and 8 SARS-CoV-2 convalescent individuals. The research as a whole found: Vaccine and placebo recipients had comparable non-spike TCR breadth, which fits with the vaccine containing only spike. The study lacked the statistical power to compare responses across vaccine doses or regimens. It was noted by the authors that total T cell responses may have been underestimated by the TCR breadth and depth analyses. Ad26.COV2.S recipients had higher spike-specific TCR breadth than placebo recipients (P = 0.0014). Substantial breadth of spike-specific CD8+ and CD4+ T cell responses was reported after vaccination.

In its sample, this clone was seen once. Its antigen is not yet known. The record has no base qualities; no much larger clone is one base away. The germline V gene specifies MGHRA as CDR1 and YSYEKL as CDR2. For this chain, trimming is 3 bases at the V end and 4 bases at the J end, and the number of junction bases without a gene match is 8. Measured from the cysteine to the phenylalanine, the CDR3 is 17 residues long. The DNA shown is the 51-base CDR3, in frame from base 1. The immunoSEQ Assay was used to sequence TCRbeta CDR3 regions. After extraction, genomic DNA underwent amplification by bias-controlled multiplex PCR, followed by high-throughput sequencing. The authors' pipeline ran thus. To quantify the absolute abundance of every unique TCRbeta CDR3 region, sequences were collapsed and filtered. T cell fraction was estimated by normalizing TCRbeta template counts to usable DNA, which was measured by amplifying reference genes present in all nucleated cells. Repertoire TCRs were annotated as SARS-CoV-2-specific when V gene, CDR3 amino acid sequence and J gene were exactly matched to a known reactive TCR set. The reference SARS-CoV-2 TCR set was obtained from MIRA and was filtered for enrichment in COVID-19-positive ImmuneCODE repertoires, whereby public or cross-reactive TCRs were removed. Using the MIRA antigens, annotated TCRs were further analysed by specific ORF or by position within an ORF. Breadth was defined as annotated unique rearrangements over total unique productive rearrangements; depth was the summed frequency of those rearrangements. TCR breadth was compared between groups using two-sided Wilcoxon rank-sum tests. What TCRdb holds here is the immuneACCESS table cut down to in-frame rearrangements. Part of the clones is not present; checked against another copy, under half of the missing clones reflect an unresolved V gene, and the others are unexplained. V, J and clone size are those of that table, while D and trimming were read from the DNA. In this sample the table shows fewer than 600,000 clones, 89% of which occur a single time. The top ten clones comprise 1.5% to 2% of the sample.

The meaning of the sample's treatment or condition label: 15 to 20 received Ad26.COV2.S at low or high dose, single or two shots; several received placebo; per-sample allocation not given. Repertoires of vaccine and placebo recipients were sequenced from samples taken on day 63 after the first injection. Between 29 July and 7 August 2020, Cohort 1b enrolled 25 adults aged 18-55 years at one site in Boston, USA. Ad26.COV2.S was a replication-incompetent adenovirus type 26 vector expressing a prefusion-stabilized SARS-CoV-2 spike protein from the original Wuhan strain. Recombination connected TRBV4-1 to TRBJ2-3; 12 of the junction bases match TRBD2. This receptor was obtained from a person between 18 and 59 years old who received the Ad26.COV2.S COVID-19 vaccine or a placebo. Sequenced here: peripheral blood, sampled in a trial of Ad26.COV2.S vaccine versus placebo. The sequence in DNA is TGCGCCAGCAGCCATCACAAGACTAGCGGGAGAGCAGATACGCAGTATTTT. Its translation is CASSHHKTSGRADTQYF.